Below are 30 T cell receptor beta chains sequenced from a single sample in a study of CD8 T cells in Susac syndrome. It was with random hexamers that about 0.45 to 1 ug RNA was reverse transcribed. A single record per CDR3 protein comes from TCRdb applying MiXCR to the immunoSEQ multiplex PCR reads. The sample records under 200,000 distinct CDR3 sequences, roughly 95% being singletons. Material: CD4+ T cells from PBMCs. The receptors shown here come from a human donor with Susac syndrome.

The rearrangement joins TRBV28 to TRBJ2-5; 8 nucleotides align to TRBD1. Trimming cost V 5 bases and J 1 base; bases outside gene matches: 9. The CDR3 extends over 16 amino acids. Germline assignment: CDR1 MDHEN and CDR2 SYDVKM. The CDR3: CASSGQGPSSQETQYF. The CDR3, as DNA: TGTGCCAGCAGTGGACAGGGCCCAAGTTCCCAAGAGACCCAGTACTTC.

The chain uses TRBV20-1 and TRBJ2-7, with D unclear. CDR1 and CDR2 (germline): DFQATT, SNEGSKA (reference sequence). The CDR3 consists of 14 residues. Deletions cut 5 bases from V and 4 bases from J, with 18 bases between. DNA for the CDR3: TGCAGTGCTTGGTTCGAGCCGGGTCGTTACGAGCAGTACTTC. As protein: CSAWFEPGRYEQYF.

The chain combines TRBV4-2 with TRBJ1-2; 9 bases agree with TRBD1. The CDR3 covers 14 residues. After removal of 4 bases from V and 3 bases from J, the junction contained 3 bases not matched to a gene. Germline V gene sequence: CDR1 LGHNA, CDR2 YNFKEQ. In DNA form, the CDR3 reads TGTGCCAGCAGCCCCCGGGACAGGGACTATGGCTACACCTTC. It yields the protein CASSPRDRDYGYTF.

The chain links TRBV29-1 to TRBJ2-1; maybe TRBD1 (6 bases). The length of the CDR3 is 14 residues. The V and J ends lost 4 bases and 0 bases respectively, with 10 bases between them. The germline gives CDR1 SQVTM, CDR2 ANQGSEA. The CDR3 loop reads CSVVGTPSYNEQFF. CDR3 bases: TGCAGCGTTGTAGGGACACCCTCCTACAATGAGCAGTTCTTC.

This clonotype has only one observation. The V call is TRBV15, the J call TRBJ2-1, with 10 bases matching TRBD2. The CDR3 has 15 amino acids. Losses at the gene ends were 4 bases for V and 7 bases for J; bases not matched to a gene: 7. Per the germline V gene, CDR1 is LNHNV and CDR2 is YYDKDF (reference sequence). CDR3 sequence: CATSIRLAGVNEQFF. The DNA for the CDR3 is TGTGCCACCAGCATTAGGCTAGCGGGAGTGAATGAGCAGTTCTTC.

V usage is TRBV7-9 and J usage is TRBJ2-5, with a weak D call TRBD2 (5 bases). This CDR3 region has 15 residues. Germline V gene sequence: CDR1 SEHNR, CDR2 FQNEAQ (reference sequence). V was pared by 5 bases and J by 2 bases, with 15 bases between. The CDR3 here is CASSPEGSGQETQYF. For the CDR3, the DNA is TGTGCCAGCAGCCCTGAGGGATCTGGGCAAGAGACCCAGTACTTC.

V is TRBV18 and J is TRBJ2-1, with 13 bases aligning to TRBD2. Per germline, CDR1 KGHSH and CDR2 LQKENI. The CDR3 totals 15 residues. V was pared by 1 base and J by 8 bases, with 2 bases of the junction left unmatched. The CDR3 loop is CASSPLGLAGDEQFF. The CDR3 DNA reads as TGTGCCAGCTCACCACTTGGACTAGCGGGAGATGAGCAGTTCTTC.

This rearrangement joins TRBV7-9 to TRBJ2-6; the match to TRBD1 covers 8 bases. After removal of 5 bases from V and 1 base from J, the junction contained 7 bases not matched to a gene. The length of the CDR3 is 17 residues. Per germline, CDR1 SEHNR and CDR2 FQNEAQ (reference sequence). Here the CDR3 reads CASSARTGWSGANVLTF. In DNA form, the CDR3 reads TGTGCCAGCAGCGCCCGGACAGGGTGGTCTGGGGCCAACGTCCTGACTTTC.

CDR3 DNA sequence: TGCAGTGCTAGGTTGGGGGGGACCACAGATACGCAGTATTTT. It translates to CSARLGGTTDTQYF. The chain links TRBV20-1 to TRBJ2-3, with 7 bases identical to TRBD2. After removal of 3 bases from V and 2 bases from J, the junction contained 5 bases not matched to a gene. Germline CDR1 reads DFQATT; CDR2 reads SNEGSKA (reference sequence). The CDR3 extends over 14 amino acids.

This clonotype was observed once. The CDR3 sequence: CASRSGQVTAFF. The CDR3 DNA sequence: TGTGCCAGCAGAAGTGGACAGGTCACGGCTTTCTTT. The gene calls are TRBV28 and TRBJ1-1; TRBD1 aligns across 7 bases. Germline V gives CDR1 MDHEN, CDR2 SYDVKM. CDR3 length: 12 residues. J was trimmed by 11 bases and V by 6 bases; bases with no gene match: 9. Supplemented by reference TRBV28 and TRBJ1-1, the full variable domain reads DVKVTQSSRYLVKRTGEKVFLECVQDMDHENMFWYRQDPGLGLRLIYFSYDVKMKEKGDIPEGYSVSREKKERFSLILESASTNQTSMYLCASRSGQVTAFFGQGTRLTVV.

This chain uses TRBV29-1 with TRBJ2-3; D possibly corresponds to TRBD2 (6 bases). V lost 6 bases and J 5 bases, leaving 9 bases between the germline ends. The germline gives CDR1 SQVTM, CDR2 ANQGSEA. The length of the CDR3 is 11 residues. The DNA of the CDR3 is TGCAGCGTCCCCGGGGGAGATACGCAGTATTTT. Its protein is CSVPGGDTQYF.

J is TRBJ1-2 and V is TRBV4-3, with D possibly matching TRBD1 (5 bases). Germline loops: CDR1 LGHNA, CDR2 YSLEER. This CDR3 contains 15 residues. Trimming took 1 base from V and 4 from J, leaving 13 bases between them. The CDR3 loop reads CASSQVTGLVYGYTF. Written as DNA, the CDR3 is TGCGCCAGCAGCCAAGTCACAGGACTTGTCTATGGCTACACCTTC.

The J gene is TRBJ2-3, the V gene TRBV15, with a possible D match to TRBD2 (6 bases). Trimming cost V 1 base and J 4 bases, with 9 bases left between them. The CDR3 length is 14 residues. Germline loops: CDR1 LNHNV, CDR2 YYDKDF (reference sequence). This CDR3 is CATSRVPSADTQYF. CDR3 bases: TGTGCCACCAGCAGAGTTCCTAGCGCAGATACGCAGTATTTT.

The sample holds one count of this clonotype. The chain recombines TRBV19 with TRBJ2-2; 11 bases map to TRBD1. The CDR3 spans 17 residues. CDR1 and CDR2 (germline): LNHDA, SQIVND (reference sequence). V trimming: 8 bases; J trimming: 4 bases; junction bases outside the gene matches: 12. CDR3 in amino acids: CASCRVGQGAGTGELFF. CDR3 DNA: TGTGCCAGTTGCCGAGTCGGACAGGGGGCGGGCACCGGGGAGCTGTTTTTT.

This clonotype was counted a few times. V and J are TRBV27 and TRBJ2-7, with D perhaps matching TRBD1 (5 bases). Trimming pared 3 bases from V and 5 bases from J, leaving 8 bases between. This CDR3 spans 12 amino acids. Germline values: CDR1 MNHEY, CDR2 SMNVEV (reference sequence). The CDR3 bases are TGTGCCAGCAGTTTTTCAGGGAACGAGCAGTACTTC. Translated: CASSFSGNEQYF.

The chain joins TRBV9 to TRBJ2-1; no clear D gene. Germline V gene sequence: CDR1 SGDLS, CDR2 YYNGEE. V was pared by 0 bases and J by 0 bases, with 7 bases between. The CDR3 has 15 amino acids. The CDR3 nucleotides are TGTGCCAGCAGCGTAGGTCGGGTCTCCTACAATGAGCAGTTCTTC. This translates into CASSVGRVSYNEQFF. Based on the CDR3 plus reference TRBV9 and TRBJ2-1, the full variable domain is DSGVTQTPKHLITATGQRVTLRCSPRSGDLSVYWYQQSLDQGLQFLIQYYNGEERAKGNILERFSAQQFPDLHSELNLSSLELGDSALYFCASSVGRVSYNEQFFGPGTRLTVL.

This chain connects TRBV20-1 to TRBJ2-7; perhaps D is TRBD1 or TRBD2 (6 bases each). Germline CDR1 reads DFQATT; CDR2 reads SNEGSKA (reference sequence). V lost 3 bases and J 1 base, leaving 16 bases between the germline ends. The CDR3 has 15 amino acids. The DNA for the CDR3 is TGCAGTGCTAGCTCGCCCGGGGGCGCTTCCTACGAGCAGTACTTC. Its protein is CSASSPGGASYEQYF.

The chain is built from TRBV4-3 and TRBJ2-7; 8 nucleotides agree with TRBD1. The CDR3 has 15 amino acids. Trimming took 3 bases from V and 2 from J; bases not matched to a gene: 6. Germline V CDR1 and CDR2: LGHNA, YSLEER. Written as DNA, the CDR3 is TGCGCCAGCAGCCAGAGGACAGGGACGGCCTACGAGCAGTACTTC. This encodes CASSQRTGTAYEQYF.

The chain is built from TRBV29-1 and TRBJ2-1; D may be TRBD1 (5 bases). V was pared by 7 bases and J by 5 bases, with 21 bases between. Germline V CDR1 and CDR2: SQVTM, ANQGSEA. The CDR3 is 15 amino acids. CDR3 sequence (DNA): TGCAGCGCACCGGACGGACGCCCAGGGAACAATGAGCAGTTCTTC. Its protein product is CSAPDGRPGNNEQFF.

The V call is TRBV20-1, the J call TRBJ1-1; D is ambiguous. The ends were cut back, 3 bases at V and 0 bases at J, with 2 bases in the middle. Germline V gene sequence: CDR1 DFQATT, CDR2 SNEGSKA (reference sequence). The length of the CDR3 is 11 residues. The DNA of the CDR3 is TGCAGTGCTAGCCTGAACACTGAAGCTTTCTTT. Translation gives CSASLNTEAFF.

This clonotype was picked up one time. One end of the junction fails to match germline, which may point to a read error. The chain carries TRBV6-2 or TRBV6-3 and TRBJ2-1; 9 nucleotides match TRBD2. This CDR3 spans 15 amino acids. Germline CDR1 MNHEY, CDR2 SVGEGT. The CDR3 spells CASRYWLAGSNEQFF. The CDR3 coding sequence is TGTGCCAGCAGATACTGGCTAGCGGGATCAAATGAGCAGTTCTTC.

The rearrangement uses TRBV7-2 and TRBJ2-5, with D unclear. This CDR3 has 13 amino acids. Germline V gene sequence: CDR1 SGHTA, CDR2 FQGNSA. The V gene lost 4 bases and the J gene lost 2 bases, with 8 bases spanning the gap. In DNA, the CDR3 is TGTGCCAGCAGCTCACAGAGACAAGAGACCCAGTACTTC. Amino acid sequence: CASSSQRQETQYF.

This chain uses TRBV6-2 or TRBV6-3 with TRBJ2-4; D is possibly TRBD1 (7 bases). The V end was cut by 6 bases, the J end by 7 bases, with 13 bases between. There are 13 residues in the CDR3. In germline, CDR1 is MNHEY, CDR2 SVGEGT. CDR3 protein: CASRQTGRNIQYF. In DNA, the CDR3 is TGTGCCAGCAGACAGACAGGGAGGAACATTCAGTACTTC.

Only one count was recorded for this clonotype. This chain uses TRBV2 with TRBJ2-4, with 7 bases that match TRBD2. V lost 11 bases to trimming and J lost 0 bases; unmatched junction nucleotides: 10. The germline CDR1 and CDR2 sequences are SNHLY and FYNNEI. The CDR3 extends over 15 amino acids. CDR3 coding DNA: TGTGCCTCCGGATCCCCGGGAGGAGCCAAAAACATTCAGTACTTC. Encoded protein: CASGSPGGAKNIQYF.

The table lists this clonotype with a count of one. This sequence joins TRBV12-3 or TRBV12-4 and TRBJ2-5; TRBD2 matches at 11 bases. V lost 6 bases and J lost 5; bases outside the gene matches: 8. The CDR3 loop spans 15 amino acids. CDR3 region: CASRPTGTSGETQYF. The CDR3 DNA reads TGTGCCAGCAGACCAACCGGGACTAGCGGCGAGACCCAGTACTTC.

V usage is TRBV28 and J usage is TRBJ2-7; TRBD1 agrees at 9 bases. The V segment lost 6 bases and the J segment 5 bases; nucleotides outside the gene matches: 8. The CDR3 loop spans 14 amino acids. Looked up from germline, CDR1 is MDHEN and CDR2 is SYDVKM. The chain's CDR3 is CASRGTGRRNEQYV. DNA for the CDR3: TGTGCCAGCAGGGGGACAGGGAGAAGAAACGAGCAGTACGTC.

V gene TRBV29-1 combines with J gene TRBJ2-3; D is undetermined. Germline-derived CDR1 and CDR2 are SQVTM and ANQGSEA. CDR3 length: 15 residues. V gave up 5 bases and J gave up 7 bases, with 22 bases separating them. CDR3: CSVLEGNLQKNTQYF. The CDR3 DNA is TGCAGCGTTCTAGAAGGGAACCTACAGAAAAATACGCAGTATTTT.

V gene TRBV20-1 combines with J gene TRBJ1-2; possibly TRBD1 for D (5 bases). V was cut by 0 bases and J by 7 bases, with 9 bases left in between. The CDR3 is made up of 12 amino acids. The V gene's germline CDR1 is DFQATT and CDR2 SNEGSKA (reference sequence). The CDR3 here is CSARDQGAGYTF. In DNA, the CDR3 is TGCAGTGCTAGAGACCAGGGAGCTGGCTACACCTTC.

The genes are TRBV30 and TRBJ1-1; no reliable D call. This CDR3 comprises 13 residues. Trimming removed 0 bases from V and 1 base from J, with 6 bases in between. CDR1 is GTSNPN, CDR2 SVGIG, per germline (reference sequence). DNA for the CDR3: TGTGCCTGGAGTGTACAAGAGAACACTGAAGCTTTCTTT. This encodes CAWSVQENTEAFF.

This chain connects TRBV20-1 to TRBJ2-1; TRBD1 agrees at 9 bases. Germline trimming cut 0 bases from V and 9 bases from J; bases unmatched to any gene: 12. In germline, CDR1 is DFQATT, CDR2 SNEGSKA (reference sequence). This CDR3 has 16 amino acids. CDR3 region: CSARDRIGQGSGEQFF. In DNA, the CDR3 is TGCAGTGCTAGAGATCGGATCGGACAGGGGTCGGGTGAGCAGTTCTTC.